This T cell receptor (beta chain) was sequenced for a study of T cells after yellow fever vaccination. As for the study in general: Preparation of the low-cell-number fractions used SMART-Seq v4 Ultra Low Input. Regarding the study as a whole: Reappearance after the booster was seen for most primary-vaccination clones, at 95% to 96% CD4 and 75% to 90% CD8. Overall, a small share of clonotypes was seen in both CD4 and CD8 compartments. Although the secondary response was weaker, it peaked faster, at day 5 versus 15.

This CDR3 region has 18 residues. J lost 0 bases, V lost 5 bases, and 9 bases had no gene match. The V gene's germline CDR1 is LNHNV and CDR2 YYDKDF (reference sequence). Each CDR3 protein is one row after TCRdb ran MiXCR on the 5' RACE reads. Of some 390,000 distinct CDR3 sequences in the sample, 6.2% were seen once. In its sample, this clonotype was seen a few times. Its cognate antigen is unknown. Sequences were derived from PBMCs, sampled 5 days after the yellow fever booster vaccination. The TCR sequence derives from a man aged 25-45 years who received the YFV17D yellow fever vaccine. The chain combines TRBV15 with TRBJ2-7; TRBD2 aligns across 14 bases. In DNA form, the CDR3 reads TGTGCCACCAGCCCGACCGGGACTAGCGGGGGTTTCTCCTACGAGCAGTACTTC. Translated, it gives CATSPTGTSGGFSYEQYF.